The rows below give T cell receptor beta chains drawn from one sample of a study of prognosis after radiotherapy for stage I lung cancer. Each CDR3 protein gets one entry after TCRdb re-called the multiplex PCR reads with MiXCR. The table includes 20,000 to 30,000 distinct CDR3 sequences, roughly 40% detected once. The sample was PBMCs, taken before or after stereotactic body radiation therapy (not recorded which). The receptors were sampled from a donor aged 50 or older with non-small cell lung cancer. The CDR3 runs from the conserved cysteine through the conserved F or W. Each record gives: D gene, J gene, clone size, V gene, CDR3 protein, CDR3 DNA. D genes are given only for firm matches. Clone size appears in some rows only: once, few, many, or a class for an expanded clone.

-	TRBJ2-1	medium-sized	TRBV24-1	CATSDGEEQFF	TGTGCCACCAGTGATGGGGAGGAGCAGTTCTTC
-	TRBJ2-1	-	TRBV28	CASSAPGNGWKFF	TGTGCCAGCAGTGCACCGGGAAACGGATGGAAGTTCTTC
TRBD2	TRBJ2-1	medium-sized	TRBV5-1	CASSLELAYNEQFF	TGCGCCAGCAGCTTGGAACTAGCGTACAATGAGCAGTTCTTC
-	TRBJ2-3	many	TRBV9	CASSVAEADTQYF	TGTGCCAGCAGCGTGGCTGAGGCAGATACGCAGTATTTT
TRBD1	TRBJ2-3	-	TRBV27	CASSTGGPYTQYF	TGTGCCAGCAGTACAGGGGGTCCGTATACGCAGTATTTT
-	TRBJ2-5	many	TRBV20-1	CSARIGGTVETQYF	TGCAGTGCTAGGATCGGCGGGACGGTTGAGACCCAGTACTTC
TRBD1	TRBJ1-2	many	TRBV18	CASLGSGQGTSNYGYTF	TGTGCCAGCCTGGGGTCGGGACAGGGGACATCTAACTATGGCTACACCTTC
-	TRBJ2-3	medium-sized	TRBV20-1	CSARSLDSADHTDTQYF	TGCAGTGCTCGGAGTTTGGACTCGGCAGACCACACAGATACGCAGTATTTT
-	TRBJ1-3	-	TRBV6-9	CASSFQGPIPGNTIYF	TGTGCCAGCAGTTTTCAGGGGCCTATACCTGGAAACACCATATATTTT
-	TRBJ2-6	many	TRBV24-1	CATSDRTGSGANVLTF	TGTGCCACCAGTGACCGTACAGGGTCGGGGGCCAACGTCCTGACTTTC
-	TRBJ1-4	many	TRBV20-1	CSARDLVQGSEKLFF	TGCAGTGCTAGAGATCTAGTACAGGGTTCTGAAAAACTGTTTTTT
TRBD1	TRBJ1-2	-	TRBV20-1	CSARLSGGYGYTF	TGCAGTGCTAGACTGTCAGGGGGCTATGGCTACACCTTC
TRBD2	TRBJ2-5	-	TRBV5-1	CASSYRASGNQETEYF	TGCGCCAGCAGTTATCGGGCTAGCGGGAACCAAGAGACCGAGTACTTC
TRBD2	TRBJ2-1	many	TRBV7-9	CASSSSREDLYNEQFF	TGTGCCAGCAGCTCGAGTCGGGAGGACTTATACAATGAGCAGTTCTTC
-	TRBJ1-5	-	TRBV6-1	CASSEVEGSDQPQHF	TGTGCCAGCAGTGAAGTGGAGGGGAGTGATCAGCCCCAGCATTTT
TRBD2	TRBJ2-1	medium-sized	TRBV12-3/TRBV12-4	CASNRASGNNEQFF	TGTGCCAGCAACAGGGCTAGCGGGAACAATGAGCAGTTCTTC
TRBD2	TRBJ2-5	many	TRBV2	CASSEGSLAGFGETQYF	TGTGCCAGCAGTGAAGGGAGTCTAGCGGGATTTGGTGAGACCCAGTACTTC
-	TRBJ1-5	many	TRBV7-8	CASSSTSTGVQPQHF	TGTGCCAGCAGCTCGACCTCGACAGGAGTCCAGCCCCAGCATTTT
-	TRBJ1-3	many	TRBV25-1	CASSEIGSTGNTIYF	TGTGCCAGCAGTGAGATAGGGTCGACCGGAAACACCATATATTTT
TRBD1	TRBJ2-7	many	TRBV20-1	CSALPGTGGYEQYF	TGCAGTGCTCTACCTGGGACAGGGGGCTACGAGCAGTACTTC
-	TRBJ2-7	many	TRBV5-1	CASSVGYEQYF	TGCGCCAGCAGTGTCGGCTACGAGCAGTACTTC
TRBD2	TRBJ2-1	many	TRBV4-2	CASSPPHTSGSEDEQFF	TGTGCCAGCAGCCCACCCCATACTAGCGGGAGTGAGGATGAGCAGTTCTTC
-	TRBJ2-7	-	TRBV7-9	CASSPGLDAYEQYF	TGTGCCAGCAGCCCTGGACTGGACGCATACGAGCAGTACTTC
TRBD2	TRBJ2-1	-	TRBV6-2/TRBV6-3	CASKERVGQGTSGSYNEQFF	TGTGCCAGCAAAGAACGAGTGGGACAGGGGACTAGCGGGTCCTACAATGAGCAGTTCTTC
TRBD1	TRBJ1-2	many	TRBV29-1	CSVEDPGTGGVSYGYTF	TGCAGCGTTGAAGATCCCGGGACAGGGGGCGTGAGCTATGGCTACACCTTC
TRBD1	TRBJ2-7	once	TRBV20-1	CSAIDLRPGQGDYEQYF	TGCAGTGCTATAGATTTACGCCCCGGACAGGGGGACTACGAGCAGTACTTC
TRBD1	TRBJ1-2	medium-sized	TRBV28	CASSIEQGVYTF	TGTGCCAGCAGTATTGAACAGGGGGTCTACACCTTC
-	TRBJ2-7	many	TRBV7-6	CASSPREVLYEQYF	TGTGCCAGCAGCCCCCGAGAGGTCCTCTACGAGCAGTACTTC
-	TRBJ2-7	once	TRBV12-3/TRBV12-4	CASSLDTYEQYF	TGTGCCAGCAGCTTAGACACGTACGAGCAGTACTTC
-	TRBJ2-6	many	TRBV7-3	CASSLEGSGANVLTF	TGTGCCAGCAGCCTAGAGGGCTCTGGGGCCAACGTCCTGACTTTC
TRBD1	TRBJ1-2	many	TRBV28	CASRTDRGFWRGYTF	TGTGCCAGCAGGACGGACAGGGGATTTTGGCGTGGCTACACCTTC
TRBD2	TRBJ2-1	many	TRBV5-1	CASSLDLAGAGEQFF	TGCGCCAGCAGCTTGGACTTAGCGGGAGCGGGGGAGCAGTTCTTC
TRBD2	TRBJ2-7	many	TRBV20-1	CSAPALAGFGDEQYF	TGCAGTGCTCCCGCTTTAGCGGGATTCGGGGACGAGCAGTACTTC
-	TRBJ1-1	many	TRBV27	CASSLWAEGPNTEAFF	TGTGCCAGCAGTTTATGGGCAGAGGGGCCGAACACTGAAGCTTTCTTT
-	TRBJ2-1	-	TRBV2	CASSPPRQLGEQFF	TGCGCCAGCAGTCCTCCCCGGCAATTGGGGGAGCAGTTCTTC
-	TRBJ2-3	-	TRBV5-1	CASSPVWVCSGTDTQYF	TGCGCCAGCAGCCCCGTTTGGGTGTGCAGCGGTACAGATACGCAGTATTTT
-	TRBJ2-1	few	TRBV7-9	CASSLASTIANEQFF	TGTGCCAGCAGCTTAGCATCGACAATCGCCAATGAGCAGTTCTTC
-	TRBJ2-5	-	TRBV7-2	CASSTQTGTGGETQYF	TGTGCCAGCAGCACCCAGACAGGGACCGGGGGAGAGACCCAGTACTTC
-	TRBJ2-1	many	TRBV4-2	CASSQGRGRRNEQFF	TGTGCCAGCAGCCAAGGACGTGGGAGGAGGAATGAGCAGTTCTTC
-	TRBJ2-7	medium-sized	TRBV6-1	CASSEGWWGEQYF	TGTGCCAGCAGTGAAGGTTGGTGGGGCGAGCAGTACTTC
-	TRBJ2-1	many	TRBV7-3	CASSLSFITHEQFF	TGTGCCAGCAGCTTATCGTTTATAACCCATGAGCAGTTCTTC
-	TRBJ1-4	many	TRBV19	CASSISGGEKLFF	TGTGCCAGTAGTATAAGCGGGGGTGAAAAACTGTTTTTT
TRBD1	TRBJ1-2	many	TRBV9	CASSPREGGVFGYTF	TGTGCCAGCAGCCCGAGGGAAGGGGGCGTTTTTGGCTACACCTTC
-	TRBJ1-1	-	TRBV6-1	CASIPGGNTGAFF	TGTGCCAGCATCCCCGGGGGTAACACTGGAGCTTTCTTT
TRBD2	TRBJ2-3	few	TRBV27	CASTFSGGTDTQYF	TGTGCCAGCACCTTCAGCGGGGGCACAGATACGCAGTATTTT
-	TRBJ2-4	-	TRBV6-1	CATERGRMNIQYF	TGTGCCACCGAAAGGGGCAGGATGAACATTCAGTACTTC
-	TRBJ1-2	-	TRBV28	CATDRWRGYTF	TGTGCCACCGACAGGTGGCGTGGCTACACCTTC
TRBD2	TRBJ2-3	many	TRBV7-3	CASGLTSGRASSTDTQYF	TGTGCCAGCGGCCTAACTAGCGGGAGGGCCTCTAGCACAGATACGCAGTATTTT
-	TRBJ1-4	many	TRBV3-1	CASSQETYRDEKLFF	TGTGCCAGCAGCCAAGAGACCTACAGGGATGAAAAACTGTTTTTT
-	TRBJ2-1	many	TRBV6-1	CASSILDNEQFF	TGTGCCAGCAGTATACTAGACAATGAGCAGTTCTTC
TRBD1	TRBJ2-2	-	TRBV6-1	CASRLGTDTGELFF	TGTGCCAGCAGGCTAGGGACAGACACCGGGGAGCTGTTTTTT
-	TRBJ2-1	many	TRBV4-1	CASSPLGRAYNEQFF	TGCGCCAGCAGCCCGCTAGGAAGGGCTTACAATGAGCAGTTCTTC
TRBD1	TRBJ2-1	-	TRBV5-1	CASNYQGARSNEQFF	TGCGCCAGCAACTACCAGGGGGCGCGGTCCAATGAGCAGTTCTTC
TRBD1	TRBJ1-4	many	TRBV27	CASGQGNEKLFF	TGTGCCAGCGGACAGGGGAATGAAAAACTGTTTTTT